A selection of T cell receptor beta chains follows, all from one sample in a study of human T cells and chemical hapten exposure. TCRdb ran MiXCR on the RACE reads and lists one entry per CDR3 protein. The profile shows around 120,000 distinct CDR3 sequences, approximately 12% of them singletons. Sequencing was performed on whole blood, taken in connection with sensitization to the hapten diphenylcyclopropenone (DPC). Source of these receptors: a woman aged 18-30 years with alopecia areata. Some clones in this sample may be carry-over from other donors' samples. CDR3s leave out the opening cysteine and the closing phenylalanine or tryptophan.

TRBJ2-7 TRBV6-1 ASSEDGGSSYEQY
TRBJ1-1 TRBV7-2 ASSAQLGSTEAF
TRBJ1-6 TRBV20-1 SAARDRRDSPLH
TRBJ2-1 TRBV6-2/TRBV6-3 ASRLLGEQF
TRBJ1-2 TRBV3-1 ASSQPGRSLYGYT
TRBJ2-7 TRBV5-1 ASSPVPTYEQY
TRBJ2-7 TRBV5-1 ASSLDRDRFYEQY
TRBJ2-2 TRBV28 ASRPRGFANTGELF
TRBJ1-1 TRBV6-2/TRBV6-3 ASRGTEAF
TRBJ2-7 TRBV6-6 ASSYGHAGYEQY
TRBJ1-5 TRBV12-3/TRBV12-4 ASSLYPGVNQPQH
TRBJ2-3 TRBV7-2 ASSLTPLGIADTQY
TRBJ1-2 TRBV7-2 ASSLAGTGIRLGYT
TRBJ1-5 TRBV20-1 SARDMDYSNQPQH
TRBJ1-2 TRBV29-1 SVFKQGRSNYGYT
TRBJ2-1 TRBV6-5 ASSYSRASGDYEQF
TRBJ2-7 TRBV2 ASTFDRSSYEQY
TRBJ2-3 TRBV6-1 ASSEARGTKTDTQY
TRBJ2-2 TRBV29-1 SVEGVRTGELF
TRBJ1-4 TRBV20-1 SASYTTPTNEKLF
TRBJ1-1 TRBV7-9 ASSLTGDEAF
TRBJ1-2 TRBV29-1 SVGQGDYGYT
TRBJ1-3 TRBV6-5 ASSLGQGSSGNTIY
TRBJ2-6 TRBV5-1 ASSFDAVTYSGANVLT
TRBJ2-3 TRBV25-1 ASSELKSSYTDTQY
TRBJ2-5 TRBV20-1 SASFLAGKETQY
TRBJ1-6 TRBV20-1 SARDRQGESYNSPLH
TRBJ2-2 TRBV5-5 ASSLDLGELF